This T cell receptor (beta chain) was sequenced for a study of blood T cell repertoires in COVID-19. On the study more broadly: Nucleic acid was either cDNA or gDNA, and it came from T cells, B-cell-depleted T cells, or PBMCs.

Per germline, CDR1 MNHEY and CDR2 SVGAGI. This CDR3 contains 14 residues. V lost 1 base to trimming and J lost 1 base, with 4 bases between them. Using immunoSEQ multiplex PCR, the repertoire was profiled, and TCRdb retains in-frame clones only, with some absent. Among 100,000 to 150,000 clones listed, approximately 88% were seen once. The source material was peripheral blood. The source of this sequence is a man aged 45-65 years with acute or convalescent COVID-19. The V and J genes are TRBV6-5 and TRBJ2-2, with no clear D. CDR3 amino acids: CASSYWQNTGELFF. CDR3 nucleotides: TGTGCCAGCAGTTACTGGCAGAACACCGGGGAGCTGTTTTTT.